This T cell receptor (beta chain) was documented in a study of cytomegalovirus exposure and HLA in healthy donors. Germline loops: CDR1 SNHLY, CDR2 FYNNEI. V lost 5 bases, J lost 2 bases, and 7 bases stayed unmatched. The CDR3 consists of 15 residues. Overall study findings and caveats: An assumption of roughly uniform sequencing depth across donors underlay the presence/absence analyses. In a later analysis, CMV-associated beta chains were mostly HLA-associated, it appeared. A later analysis linked about 17,000 TCR beta sequences to HLA alleles at 0.05 false discovery rate. In an earlier analysis, about 90% or about 30%: the productive usage of most TCR beta V segments.

This clone was seen more than once but under ten times. The antigen remains undetermined. Primers included in the PCR were 60 Vbeta and 13 Jbeta primers. Measured with immunoSEQ multiplex PCR; TCRdb has only the in-frame clones, and not every one. This sample carries some 80,000 clones, around 79% of them seen once, and the ten largest clones take 5.9%. This receptor was obtained from a man younger than 35 in good health and CMV-seropositive. The chain recombines TRBV2 with TRBJ2-3; 7 bases fit TRBD1. The sequenced sample consisted of PBMCs. CDR3 in DNA: TGTGCCAGCAGTCGCCGGGACAGTTACACAGATACGCAGTATTTT. Translated, it gives CASSRRDSYTDTQYF.